This T cell receptor beta chain was documented in a study of response to subunit inactivated influenza vaccine. This clonotype has just a few counts. Its antigen remains unidentified. Findings and limits, study-wide: The authors offered the suggestion that each seasonal influenza vaccination recruits few new T cells.

The CDR3 sequence is 13 residues long. V lost 6 bases to trimming and J lost 2 bases, with 11 bases between them. TCRdb analysed the RT-PCR reads with MiXCR anew, one entry per CDR3 protein. The sample shows 800,000 to 1,000,000 distinct CDR3 sequences, about 20% of them seen only once. The TCR comes from a man between 45 and 60 years old who received an inactivated influenza vaccine. Sequences were derived from PBMCs from blood, sampled around 5 days after vaccination. The chain recombines TRBV12-3 or TRBV12-4 with TRBJ2-7, with D possibly TRBD1 on 5 matching bases. The CDR3 DNA sequence: TGTGCCAGCAGCACAGGCTCGACCTACGAGCAGTACTTC. Translation gives CASSTGSTYEQYF.